The present entry profiles one T cell receptor (beta chain) with its context. J gave up 3 bases and V 6 bases, and 3 bases lay outside the gene matches. Per germline, CDR1 MNHEY and CDR2 SVGEGT. The CDR3 spans 13 residues. This sample was included in a study of blood T cell repertoires in COVID-19. Turning to the study itself: Both acute and convalescent COVID-19 samples were obtained from the United States, Italy and Spain. PBMCs, B-cell-depleted T cells, or T cells were the source of the cDNA or gDNA that made up the material.

As processed by the authors: Reference gene primer amplification gave nucleated cell count estimates. Method: immunoSEQ multiplex PCR; TCRdb's copy keeps in-frame clones and lacks some. Clone size and the V and J calls come from that table; the DNA yielded D and trimming. This table holds 150,000 to 200,000 clones, 86% found once. The sample consisted of peripheral blood. This sequence joins TRBV6-2 or TRBV6-3 and TRBJ1-1, with 8 bases identical to TRBD1. The clonotype comes from a woman aged 70-85 years with acute or convalescent COVID-19. CDR3 nucleotide sequence: TGTGCCAGCAGCCTGACAGGGGACACTGAAGCTTTCTTT. It specifies CASSLTGDTEAFF.